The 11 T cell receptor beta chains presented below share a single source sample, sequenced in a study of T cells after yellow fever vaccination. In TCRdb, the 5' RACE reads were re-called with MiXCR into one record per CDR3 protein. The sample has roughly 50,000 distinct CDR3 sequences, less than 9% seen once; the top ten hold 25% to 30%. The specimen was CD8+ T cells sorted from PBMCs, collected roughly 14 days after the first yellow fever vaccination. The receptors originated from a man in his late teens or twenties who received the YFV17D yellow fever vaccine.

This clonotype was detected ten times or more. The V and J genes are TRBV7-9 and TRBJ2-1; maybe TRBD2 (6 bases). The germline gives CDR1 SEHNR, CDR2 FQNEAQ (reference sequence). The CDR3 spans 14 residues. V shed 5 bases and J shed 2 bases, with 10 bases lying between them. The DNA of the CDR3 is TGTGCCAGCAGCGGAGGGGACGCCTACAATGAGCAGTTCTTC. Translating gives CASSGGDAYNEQFF.

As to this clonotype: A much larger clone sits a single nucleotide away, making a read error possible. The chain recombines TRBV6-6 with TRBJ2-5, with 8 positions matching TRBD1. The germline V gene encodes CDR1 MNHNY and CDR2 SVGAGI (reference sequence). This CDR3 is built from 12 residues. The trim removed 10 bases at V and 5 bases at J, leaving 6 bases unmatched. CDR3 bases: TGTGCCATCGGACAGGGCGGGGAGACCCAGTACTTC. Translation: CAIGQGGETQYF.

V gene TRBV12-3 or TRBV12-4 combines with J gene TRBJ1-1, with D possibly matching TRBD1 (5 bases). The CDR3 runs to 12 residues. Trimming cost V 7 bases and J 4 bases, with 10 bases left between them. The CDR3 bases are TGTGCCAGCATCGATGGGGCCACTGAAGCTTTCTTT. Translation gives CASIDGATEAFF.

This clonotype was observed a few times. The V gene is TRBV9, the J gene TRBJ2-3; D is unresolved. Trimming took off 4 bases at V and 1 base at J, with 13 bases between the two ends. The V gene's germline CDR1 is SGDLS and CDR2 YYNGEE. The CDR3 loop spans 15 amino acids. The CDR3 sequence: CASSNWARGTDTQYF. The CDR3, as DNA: TGTGCCAGCAGCAATTGGGCCCGGGGCACAGATACGCAGTATTTT.

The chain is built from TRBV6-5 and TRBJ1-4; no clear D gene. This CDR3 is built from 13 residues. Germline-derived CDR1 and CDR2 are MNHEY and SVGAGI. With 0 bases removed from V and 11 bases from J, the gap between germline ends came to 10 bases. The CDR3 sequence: CASSYSTAGKLFF. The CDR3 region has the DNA TGTGCCAGCAGTTACTCGACGGCGGGGAAACTGTTTTTT.

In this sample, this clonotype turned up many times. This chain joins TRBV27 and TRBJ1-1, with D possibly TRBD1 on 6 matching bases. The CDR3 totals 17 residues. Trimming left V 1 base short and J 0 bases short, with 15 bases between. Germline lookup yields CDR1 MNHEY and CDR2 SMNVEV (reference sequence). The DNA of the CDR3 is TGTGCCAGCAGTTTATTAGGGACACACGTAGTGAACACTGAAGCTTTCTTT. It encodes CASSLLGTHVVNTEAFF.

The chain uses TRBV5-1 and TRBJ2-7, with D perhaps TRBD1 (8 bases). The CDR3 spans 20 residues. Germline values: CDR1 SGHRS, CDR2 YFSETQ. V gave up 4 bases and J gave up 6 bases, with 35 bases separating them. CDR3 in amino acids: CASSILPGGGGGWDIGEQYV. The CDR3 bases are TGCGCCAGCAGCATACTACCAGGGGGCGGCGGGGGATGGGATATAGGCGAGCAGTACGTC.

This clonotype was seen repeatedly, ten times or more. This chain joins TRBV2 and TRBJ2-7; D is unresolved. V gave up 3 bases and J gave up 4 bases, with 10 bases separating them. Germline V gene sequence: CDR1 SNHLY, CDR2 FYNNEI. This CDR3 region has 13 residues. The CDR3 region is CASSDSDRYEQYF. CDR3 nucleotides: TGTGCCAGCAGTGACTCGGACCGTTACGAGCAGTACTTC.

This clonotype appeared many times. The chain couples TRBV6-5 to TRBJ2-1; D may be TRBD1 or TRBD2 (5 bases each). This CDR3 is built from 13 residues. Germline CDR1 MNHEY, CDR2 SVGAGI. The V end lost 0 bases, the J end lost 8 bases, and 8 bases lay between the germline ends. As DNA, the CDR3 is TGTGCCAGCAGTTACTCGGGGGTCTATGAGCAGTTCTTC. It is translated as CASSYSGVYEQFF.

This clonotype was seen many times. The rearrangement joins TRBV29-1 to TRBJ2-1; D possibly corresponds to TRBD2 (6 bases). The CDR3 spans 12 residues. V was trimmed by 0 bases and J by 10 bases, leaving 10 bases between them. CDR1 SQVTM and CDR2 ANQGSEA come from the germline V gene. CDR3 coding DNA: TGCAGCGTTGAAGATAGCGGTCAGGAGCAGTTCTTC. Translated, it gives CSVEDSGQEQFF.

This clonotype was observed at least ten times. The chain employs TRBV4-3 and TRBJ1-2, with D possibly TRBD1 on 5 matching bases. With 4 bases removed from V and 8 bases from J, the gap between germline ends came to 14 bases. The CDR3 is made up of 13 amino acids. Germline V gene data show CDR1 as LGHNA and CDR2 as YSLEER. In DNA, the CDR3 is TGCGCCAGCAGCCTATATGGGACTGAGGGCTACACCTTC. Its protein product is CASSLYGTEGYTF.